These 24 T cell receptor beta chains were sequenced from one sample in a study of neoadjuvant anti-PD-1 for oral cavity cancer. Sequencing used immunoSEQ multiplex PCR; TCRdb keeps in-frame clones, though not all of them. The sample lists about 6,900 clones; roughly 79% were seen once. Sample: PBMCs, taken before nivolumab (anti-PD-1) treatment. Receptor source: a person between 35 and 79 years old with oral cavity squamous cell carcinoma.

The V and J genes are TRBV6-4 and TRBJ2-2; possibly TRBD1 for D (6 bases). Trimming left V 6 bases short and J 3 bases short, with 11 bases between. Germline CDR1 MRHNA, CDR2 SNTAGT. This CDR3 is 14 amino acids long. In DNA form, the CDR3 reads TGTGCCAGCAGCACAGGGTTAGACACCGGGGAGCTGTTTTTT. Translating gives CASSTGLDTGELFF.

The chain couples TRBV18 to TRBJ2-3, with 9 bases matching TRBD1. Germline CDR1 KGHSH, CDR2 LQKENI. The ends lost 0 bases at V and 3 bases at J; junction bases unmatched: 4. The CDR3 consists of 16 residues. For the CDR3, the DNA is TGTGCCAGCTCACCACCTACAGGGGGCTTGACAGATACGCAGTATTTT. It yields the protein CASSPPTGGLTDTQYF.

The V and J genes are TRBV10-3 and TRBJ1-2; D unresolved. The CDR3 contains 11 residues. From germline, CDR1 is ENHRY and CDR2 SYGVKD. V lost 4 bases, J lost 7 bases, and 7 bases lay in between. CDR3: CAISGTFGYTF. CDR3 DNA: TGTGCCATCAGTGGGACTTTTGGCTACACCTTC.

The chain joins TRBV7-2 to TRBJ1-2, with a tentative D call TRBD1 (6 bases). Germline CDR1 SGHTA, CDR2 FQGNSA. This CDR3 region has 13 residues. Trimming took off 5 bases at V and 7 bases at J, with 14 bases between the two ends. The CDR3 protein is CASSLWGRSGYTF. CDR3 bases: TGTGCCAGCAGCCTTTGGGGGCGCAGTGGCTACACCTTC.

The rearrangement links TRBV7-9 to TRBJ1-5, with 7 nucleotides matching TRBD1. The CDR3 is made up of 16 amino acids. Germline CDR1 and CDR2: SEHNR and FQNEAQ (reference sequence). V dropped 4 bases and J dropped 7; count of bases not matched to a gene: 13. The CDR3 bases are TGTGCCAGCAGCTACAGGACAGGTAAAAAGGAACAGCCCCAGCATTTT. Translating it yields CASSYRTGKKEQPQHF.

This clone was counted a few times. This chain connects TRBV6-1 to TRBJ1-5; D gene uncertain. Germline V gives CDR1 MNHNS, CDR2 SASEGT. The V gene lost 1 base and the J gene lost 2 bases, with 0 bases spanning the gap. The CDR3 covers 12 residues. The DNA of the CDR3 is TGTGCCAGCAGTGAAGGCAATCAGCCCCAGCATTTT. Translation: CASSEGNQPQHF.

V is TRBV6-5 and J is TRBJ2-7, with D possibly being TRBD1 or TRBD2 (5 bases each). V was clipped by 5 bases and J by 3 bases, with 14 bases between them. This CDR3 has 14 amino acids. Looked up from germline, CDR1 is MNHEY and CDR2 is SVGAGI. The CDR3 spells CASSRGTAIYEQYF. For the CDR3, the DNA is TGTGCCAGCAGTAGAGGGACCGCGATCTACGAGCAGTACTTC.

CDR3 coding DNA: TGTGCCACCAGCCTTCAACCCCAGGGGCCCAACACTGAAGCTTTCTTT. It translates to CATSLQPQGPNTEAFF. The chain is built from TRBV15 and TRBJ1-1, with D tentatively TRBD1 (6 bases). The V end was cut by 5 bases, the J end by 2 bases, with 18 bases between. Germline V CDR1 and CDR2: LNHNV, YYDKDF (reference sequence). The CDR3 extends over 16 amino acids. Filled out from reference TRBV15 and TRBJ1-1, the complete variable domain reads DAMVIQNPRYQVTQFGKPVTLSCSQTLNHNVMYWYQQKSSQAPKLLFHYYDKDFNNEADTPDNFQSRRPNTSFCFLDIRSPGLGDTAMYLCATSLQPQGPNTEAFFGQGTRLTVV.

The chain links TRBV4-3 to TRBJ1-6; TRBD1 matches 7 bases. This CDR3 contains 15 residues. The germline CDR1 and CDR2 sequences are LGHNA and YSLEER. Trimming cost V 3 bases and J 9 bases; bases outside gene matches: 8. Written as DNA, the CDR3 is TGCGCCAGCAGCCAGTCCCGGACAGGCATTTCACCCCTCCACTTT. This encodes CASSQSRTGISPLHF.

This sequence joins TRBV9 and TRBJ1-2; D not resolved. CDR3 size: 17 residues. Germline CDR1 is SGDLS and CDR2 is YYNGEE. Between the trimmed V and J ends, which lost 0 bases and 0 bases, there was a span of 15 bases. The CDR3 here is CASSVAGASASNYGYTF. In nucleotides, the CDR3 is TGTGCCAGCAGCGTAGCCGGCGCATCTGCGTCTAACTATGGCTACACCTTC.

This clone was recorded only once. The chain links TRBV5-1 to TRBJ2-3, with 7 bases aligning to TRBD2. This CDR3 region has 14 residues. Losses at the gene ends were 6 bases for V and 3 bases for J; bases not matched to a gene: 7. From germline, CDR1 is SGHRS and CDR2 YFSETQ. The CDR3 DNA is TGCGCCAGCAACGGGGGGACTATTACAGATACGCAGTATTTT. Protein sequence: CASNGGTITDTQYF. The entire variable domain, with the rest obtained from reference TRBV5-1 and TRBJ2-3, is as follows: KAGVTQTPRYLIKTRGQQVTLSCSPISGHRSVSWYQQTPGQGLQFLFEYFSETQRNKGNFPGRFSGRQFSNSRSEMNVSTLELGDSALYLCASNGGTITDTQYFGPGTRLTVL.

The J gene is TRBJ2-7, the V gene TRBV5-6; D gene uncertain. This CDR3 is 14 amino acids long. Trimming removed 4 bases from V and 2 bases from J, with 13 bases in between. CDR1 SGHDT and CDR2 YYEEEE come from the germline V gene. CDR3 nucleotides: TGTGCCAGCAGCCCCGATTGGGATGCCTACGAGCAGTACTTC. Translated: CASSPDWDAYEQYF.

The chain combines TRBV6-6 with TRBJ2-7; 7 bases align to TRBD2. CDR3 length: 15 amino acids. Germline-derived CDR1 and CDR2 are MNHNY and SVGAGI (reference sequence). Unmatched junction bases numbered 12, after V lost 6 bases and J lost 4 bases. The CDR3 nucleotides are TGTGCCAGCAGGAGCGGGGTGGAATCCGGTTACGAGCAGTACTTC. Its protein is CASRSGVESGYEQYF.

The CDR3 loop is CATSRDGNDRGVYNEQFF. The CDR3 DNA reads TGTGCCACCAGCAGAGACGGGAACGACAGGGGGGTCTACAATGAGCAGTTCTTC. The chain employs TRBV15 and TRBJ2-1, with 9 bases matching TRBD1. Per germline, CDR1 LNHNV and CDR2 YYDKDF (reference sequence). J was trimmed by 3 bases and V by 0 bases; bases with no gene match: 9. The CDR3 is made up of 18 amino acids.

The CDR3 loop is CASSRGEGGYNEQFF. CDR3 DNA sequence: TGCGCCAGCAGCCGGGGAGAGGGGGGCTACAATGAGCAGTTCTTC. This chain uses TRBV4-3 with TRBJ2-1; D may be TRBD1 or TRBD2 (6 bases each). The CDR3 spans 15 residues. V lost 4 bases to trimming and J lost 3 bases, with 13 bases between them. Germline V lookup: CDR1 LGHNA, CDR2 YSLEER.

This chain joins TRBV4-1 and TRBJ2-7; possible D gene TRBD1, 5 bases. V was cut by 0 bases and J by 1 base, with 16 bases left in between. This CDR3 is 17 amino acids long. The V gene's germline CDR1 is MGHRA and CDR2 YSYEKL. The CDR3 protein is CASSQERGPRKSYEQYF. DNA of the CDR3: TGCGCCAGCAGCCAAGAAAGGGGTCCTAGGAAGTCCTACGAGCAGTACTTC.

The chain is built from TRBV18 and TRBJ1-1; 10 positions agree with TRBD1. The J segment lost 1 base and the V segment lost 3 bases, leaving 5 bases of the junction unmatched. This CDR3 region has 16 residues. Germline V gene sequence: CDR1 KGHSH, CDR2 LQKENI. CDR3 region: CASSPGTGAGNTEAFF. As DNA, the CDR3 is TGTGCCAGCTCACCCGGGACAGGGGCTGGGAACACTGAAGCTTTCTTT.

The chain employs TRBV7-2 and TRBJ1-5, with D possibly TRBD1 on 5 matching bases. The germline V gene has CDR1 SGHTA and CDR2 FQGNSA. The CDR3 has 13 amino acids. Trimming shortened V by 1 base and J by 7 bases, and 8 bases separated the two germline ends. CDR3 loop: CASSLDGGQPQHF. CDR3 nucleotides: TGTGCCAGCAGCTTAGACGGGGGACAGCCCCAGCATTTT. The complete variable domain, with remaining parts taken from reference TRBV7-2 and TRBJ1-5, reads GAGVSQSPSNKVTEKGKDVELRCDPISGHTALYWYRQSLGQGLEFLIYFQGNSAPDKSGLPSDRFSAERTGGSVSTLTIQRTQQEDSAVYLCASSLDGGQPQHFGDGTRLSIL.

The rearrangement joins TRBV2 to TRBJ1-2; D is uncertain. CDR1 and CDR2 (germline): SNHLY, FYNNEI. This CDR3 has 14 amino acids. The germline V and J ends were trimmed by 5 bases and 6 bases, with 16 bases remaining between them. Written as DNA, the CDR3 is TGTGCCAGCAGTTCTCTACCCCCCGGGAATGGCTACACCTTC. As protein: CASSSLPPGNGYTF.

This clone was seen once. The rearrangement uses TRBV11-3 and TRBJ2-1; possibly TRBD2 for D (5 bases). Germline-derived CDR1 and CDR2 are SGHNT and YENEEA. The V end was cut by 2 bases, the J end by 6 bases, with 8 bases between. The CDR3 has 13 residues. The CDR3 loop reads CASSLYGVNEQFF. The CDR3 DNA is TGTGCCAGCAGCTTATACGGGGTCAATGAGCAGTTCTTC.

The V gene is TRBV19, the J gene TRBJ1-2; TRBD1 aligns across 7 bases. The V gene's germline CDR1 is LNHDA and CDR2 SQIVND (reference sequence). V shed 2 bases and J 1 base; nucleotides not matched to a gene: 10. The CDR3 is 17 amino acids. The chain's CDR3 is CASSIRDSPLFNYGYTF. The CDR3 nucleotides are TGTGCCAGTAGTATACGGGACAGTCCCCTCTTTAACTATGGCTACACCTTC.

V gene TRBV27 combines with J gene TRBJ1-1; D is unclear. Germline CDR1 and CDR2: MNHEY and SMNVEV (reference sequence). The ends were cut back, 3 bases at V and 1 base at J, with 6 bases in the middle. The CDR3 length is 13 residues. CDR3 region: CASSFRENTEAFF. The CDR3 DNA follows: TGTGCCAGCAGTTTCAGAGAGAACACTGAAGCTTTCTTT.

This clone was picked up a small number of times. The genes are TRBV4-3 and TRBJ1-6; TRBD1 matches at 8 bases. V lost 2 bases, J lost 8 bases, and 5 bases stayed unmatched. This CDR3 spans 15 amino acids. Germline V CDR1 and CDR2: LGHNA, YSLEER. The DNA for the CDR3 is TGCGCCAGCAGCCAAACGACAGGGGACTATTCACCCCTCCACTTT. Amino acid sequence: CASSQTTGDYSPLHF.

The chain links TRBV2 to TRBJ2-2; tentatively, D is TRBD2 (5 bases). Germline V lookup: CDR1 SNHLY, CDR2 FYNNEI. The CDR3 consists of 14 residues. V gave up 6 bases and J gave up 2 bases, with 10 bases separating them. The CDR3 protein is CASRLGINTGELFF. The CDR3 DNA is TGTGCCAGCAGACTAGGGATAAACACCGGGGAGCTGTTTTTT.